Presented here are 8 T cell receptor beta chains from one specimen sequenced in a study of OX40 agonist ivuxolimab in advanced cancers. The library was generated by the immunoSEQ multiplex PCR assay. TCRdb holds this immuneACCESS table with in-frame rearrangements only. Some clones are missing; in checked studies, unresolved V genes explain under half, and the rest has no known cause. The sample table lists under 70,000 clones, 80% to 90% of them with a count of one. Roughly 6% of the sample is taken by the ten largest. This specimen was CD4+ or CD8+ T cells sorted from blood, taken in a trial of the OX40 agonist ivuxolimab. These receptors were obtained from an adult with an advanced solid tumor such as melanoma, head and neck, liver or kidney cancer.

V and J are TRBV29-1 and TRBJ2-1, with 12 bases lining up with TRBD2. The CDR3 is made up of 18 amino acids. From germline, CDR1 is SQVTM and CDR2 ANQGSEA. J gave up 5 bases and V 3 bases, and 14 bases lay outside the gene matches. Here the CDR3 reads CSVDGASGRAMNDNEQFF. The CDR3 DNA reads TGCAGCGTTGACGGGGCTAGCGGGAGGGCCATGAACGACAATGAGCAGTTCTTC.

The chain uses TRBV5-1 and TRBJ1-1; possibly TRBD1 for D (6 bases). V was clipped by 5 bases and J by 2 bases, with 13 bases between them. The CDR3 extends over 14 amino acids. Per germline, CDR1 SGHRS and CDR2 YFSETQ. CDR3 amino acids: CASRMGGLNTEAFF. The DNA of the CDR3 is TGCGCCAGCAGAATGGGGGGCCTCAACACTGAAGCTTTCTTT.

The chain employs TRBV14 and TRBJ2-1; no clear D. CDR1 is SGHDN and CDR2 is FVKESK in the germline V gene. The CDR3 consists of 14 residues. Trimming took off 0 bases at V and 3 bases at J, with 6 bases between the two ends. CDR3 sequence reads: CASSQEASYNEQFF. DNA of the CDR3: TGTGCCAGCAGCCAAGAAGCGAGCTACAATGAGCAGTTCTTC.

With regard to this clone: One end of the junction fails to match germline, which may point to a read error. V and J are TRBV7-8 and TRBJ2-2, with D unresolved. Germline CDR1 and CDR2: SGHVS and FQNEAQ. This CDR3 spans 15 amino acids. This CDR3 reads CASGLVRANTGELFF. The CDR3 nucleotides read TGTGCCAGCGGCTTAGTTCGTGCGAACACCGGGGAGCTGTTTTTT.

The chain links TRBV7-8 to TRBJ1-3; TRBD1 is a possible D gene (6 bases). Trimming removed 1 base at V and 2 bases at J, with 6 bases between. The V gene's germline CDR1 is SGHVS and CDR2 FQNEAQ. The CDR3 is 14 residues long. This CDR3 is CASSLDRAGNTIYF. In nucleotides, the CDR3 is TGTGCCAGCAGCTTAGACAGGGCTGGAAACACCATATATTTT.

V usage is TRBV6-6 and J usage is TRBJ2-5; TRBD1 might be the D (6 bases). This CDR3 comprises 15 residues. Trimming stripped 10 bases from V and 6 bases from J, with 24 bases between. Germline assignment: CDR1 MNHNY and CDR2 SVGAGI (reference sequence). Here the CDR3 DNA reads TGTGCCACTACATTAAGGGAGACAGGTATCCAGACCCAGTACTTC. Amino acids: CATTLRETGIQTQYF.

This chain uses TRBV4-3 with TRBJ1-1; D uncertain. CDR1 is LGHNA, CDR2 YSLEER, per germline. V was trimmed by 0 bases and J by 0 bases, leaving 5 bases between them. CDR3 length: 14 residues. The CDR3 sequence is CASSQETVNTEAFF. CDR3 coding DNA: TGCGCCAGCAGCCAAGAAACAGTGAACACTGAAGCTTTCTTT.

The chain couples TRBV5-6 to TRBJ2-5; D is perhaps TRBD1 (5 bases). Trimming removed 2 bases at V and 4 bases at J, with 21 bases between. Germline V gene lookup returns CDR1 SGHDT and CDR2 YYEEEE. The CDR3 is made up of 17 amino acids. The CDR3 loop reads CASSFGQGMDIRETQYF. For the CDR3, the DNA is TGTGCCAGCAGCTTCGGACAAGGAATGGATATCAGAGAGACCCAGTACTTC.